This passage covers 20 T cell receptor beta chains from one sample sequenced in a study of cytotoxic CD8 clonotypes in ibrutinib-treated CLL. Sequencing was performed with immunoSEQ multiplex PCR; in TCRdb, only in-frame clones are kept and a portion is missing. The sample holds approximately 23,000 clones, around 75% seen once. Sequenced here: PBMCs, sampled before ibrutinib treatment. These receptors originate from a human donor with chronic lymphocytic leukemia.

The CDR3 sequence: CASSTPGFNPEAFF. The CDR3 nucleotides are TGTGCCAGTAGTACCCCGGGATTTAACCCTGAAGCTTTCTTT. This rearrangement joins TRBV19 to TRBJ1-1; no clear D gene. The V end was cut by 4 bases, the J end by 6 bases, with 15 bases between. This CDR3 contains 14 residues. Germline V gene sequence: CDR1 LNHDA, CDR2 SQIVND (reference sequence). The whole variable domain, filled in from reference TRBV19 and TRBJ1-1, reads DGGITQSPKYLFRKEGQNVTLSCEQNLNHDAMYWYRQDPGQGLRLIYYSQIVNDFQKGDIAEGYSVSREKKESFPLTVTSAQKNPTAFYLCASSTPGFNPEAFFGQGTRLTVV.

This chain links TRBV4-1 with TRBJ2-7, with D possibly TRBD2 on 6 matching bases. Trimming shortened V by 0 bases and J by 0 bases, and 12 bases separated the two germline ends. Germline loops: CDR1 MGHRA, CDR2 YSYEKL. The CDR3 runs 16 residues. The CDR3 bases are TGCGCCAGCAGCCAAGATTCGGCGGGAAGCTCCTACGAGCAGTACTTC. Protein sequence: CASSQDSAGSSYEQYF.

This chain links TRBV28 with TRBJ1-1; D uncertain. This CDR3 contains 14 residues. Germline V gene data show CDR1 as MDHEN and CDR2 as SYDVKM. Trimming stripped 7 bases from V and 2 bases from J, with 14 bases between. This CDR3 is CASNLVSVNTEAFF. CDR3 nucleotide sequence: TGTGCCAGCAATTTGGTCTCGGTAAACACTGAAGCTTTCTTT.

The DNA of the CDR3 is TGTGCCAGCAGCTTAGGTGTTTACGAGCAGTACTTC. Encoded protein: CASSLGVYEQYF. The chain couples TRBV7-2 to TRBJ2-7; unclear D gene. V lost 1 base, J lost 4 bases, and 5 bases lay in between. CDR1 and CDR2 from the germline V gene are SGHTA and FQGNSA. The CDR3 has 12 amino acids.

The J gene is TRBJ1-2, the V gene TRBV18; D remains ambiguous. CDR3 length: 15 residues. Trimming removed 2 bases from V and 0 bases from J, with 10 bases in between. Looked up from germline, CDR1 is KGHSH and CDR2 is LQKENI. CDR3 region: CASSPDGFPNYGYTF. CDR3 nucleotide sequence: TGTGCCAGCTCACCAGACGGATTCCCTAACTATGGCTACACCTTC.

The chain is built from TRBV5-1 and TRBJ1-4; no definite D call. V was pared by 4 bases and J by 8 bases, with 21 bases between. The CDR3 extends over 16 amino acids. Germline V gene lookup returns CDR1 SGHRS and CDR2 YFSETQ. The CDR3 region has the DNA TGCGCCAGCAGCCCTAGACCAGTCGGAGGGCAGGAAAAACTGTTTTTT. This sequence encodes CASSPRPVGGQEKLFF.

The chain uses TRBV19 and TRBJ1-2; D remains ambiguous. Germline-derived CDR1 and CDR2 are LNHDA and SQIVND (reference sequence). V was pared by 2 bases and J by 1 base, with 11 bases between. The length of the CDR3 is 15 residues. The CDR3, as DNA: TGTGCCAGTAGTATATCTGGAGGAGATAACTATGGCTACACCTTC. Translating gives CASSISGGDNYGYTF.

The chain joins TRBV28 to TRBJ1-2; 7 bases fit TRBD1. Germline V gene lookup returns CDR1 MDHEN and CDR2 SYDVKM. V trimming: 4 bases; J trimming: 4 bases; junction bases outside the gene matches: 18. The CDR3 is made up of 18 amino acids. CDR3 protein: CASSSQGSPRQGRYGYTF. CDR3 nucleotide sequence: TGTGCCAGCAGTTCCCAAGGTTCCCCTAGACAGGGCCGCTATGGCTACACCTTC.

V and J are TRBV7-9 and TRBJ2-1; D remains ambiguous. This CDR3 has 16 residues. CDR1 is SEHNR and CDR2 is FQNEAQ in the germline V gene (reference sequence). V lost 0 bases and J 4 bases, leaving 13 bases between the germline ends. The CDR3 bases are TGTGCCAGCAGCTTAGCGAGCAAGTCAGCTTACAATGAGCAGTTCTTC. It codes for CASSLASKSAYNEQFF. Supplemented by reference TRBV7-9 and TRBJ2-1, the full variable domain reads DTGVSQNPRHKITKRGQNVTFRCDPISEHNRLYWYRQTLGQGPEFLTYFQNEAQLEKSRLLSDRFSAERPKGSFSTLEIQRTEQGDSAMYLCASSLASKSAYNEQFFGPGTRLTVL.

The V call is TRBV13, the J call TRBJ1-5; 9 nucleotides line up with TRBD1. This CDR3 comprises 18 residues. Germline V gene lookup returns CDR1 PRHDT and CDR2 FYEKMQ (reference sequence). Trimming at V came to 0 bases and at J to 0 bases, leaving 6 bases not matched to a gene. CDR3 coding DNA: TGTGCCAGCAGCTTAGGGGGGTGGACAGGGGATAGCAATCAGCCCCAGCATTTT. Its translation: CASSLGGWTGDSNQPQHF. The full variable domain, with the rest looked up from reference TRBV13 and TRBJ1-5, is AAGVIQSPRHLIKEKRETATLKCYPIPRHDTVYWYQQGPGQDPQFLISFYEKMQSDKGSIPDRFSAQQFSDYHSELNMSSLELGDSALYFCASSLGGWTGDSNQPQHFGDGTRLSIL.

The V call is TRBV28, the J call TRBJ2-7; TRBD2 matches 8 bases. CDR1 MDHEN and CDR2 SYDVKM come from the germline V gene. CDR3 size: 14 residues. V trimming: 6 bases; J trimming: 2 bases; junction bases outside the gene matches: 6. Written as DNA, the CDR3 is TGTGCCAGCAGCCTTAGCGGGATTGCCTACGAGCAGTACTTC. Its translation is CASSLSGIAYEQYF.

The chain carries TRBV15 and TRBJ1-1; D gene uncertain. In germline, CDR1 is LNHNV, CDR2 YYDKDF (reference sequence). V was trimmed by 3 bases and J by 0 bases, leaving 8 bases between them. The CDR3 length is 14 residues. The CDR3 coding sequence is TGTGCCACCAGCAGCCACACCATGAACACTGAAGCTTTCTTT. Its translation: CATSSHTMNTEAFF. The entire variable domain, with the rest obtained from reference TRBV15 and TRBJ1-1, is as follows: DAMVIQNPRYQVTQFGKPVTLSCSQTLNHNVMYWYQQKSSQAPKLLFHYYDKDFNNEADTPDNFQSRRPNTSFCFLDIRSPGLGDTAMYLCATSSHTMNTEAFFGQGTRLTVV.

J is TRBJ1-1 and V is TRBV6-5; TRBD1 might be the D (5 bases). V was trimmed by 0 bases and J by 5 bases, leaving 10 bases between them. In germline, CDR1 is MNHEY, CDR2 SVGAGI. The CDR3 loop spans 14 amino acids. CDR3 bases: TGTGCCAGCAGTTACTCGGTCGGGGGGACTGAAGCTTTCTTT. As protein: CASSYSVGGTEAFF.

The V call is TRBV19, the J call TRBJ1-2; D is unclear. Trimming took off 5 bases at V and 1 base at J, with 14 bases between the two ends. Germline V gene data show CDR1 as LNHDA and CDR2 as SQIVND (reference sequence). The CDR3 consists of 15 residues. CDR3 bases: TGTGCCAGTAGTCCCCCAGGCGGGGATAACTATGGCTACACCTTC. This codes for CASSPPGGDNYGYTF.

V gene TRBV21-1 combines with J gene TRBJ1-4; the table's TRBD1 call for D was not verified on the DNA. TRBV21-1 is flagged as a pseudogene. This CDR3 is built from 15 residues. The CDR3 region is CASSYRGRVHEKLFF. As DNA, the CDR3 is TGTGCCAGCAGCTACAGGGGGCGGGTGCATGAAAAACTGTTTTTT.

The chain combines TRBV2 with TRBJ2-1; TRBD2 matches 10 bases. Trimming at V came to 5 bases and at J to 4 bases, leaving 5 bases not matched to a gene. The CDR3 is made up of 15 amino acids. Germline CDR1 is SNHLY and CDR2 is FYNNEI. CDR3: CASSSSGGAYNEQFF. The CDR3 nucleotides are TGTGCCAGCAGTTCCAGCGGGGGGGCTTACAATGAGCAGTTCTTC.

The chain has TRBV20-1 and TRBJ1-2; D not resolved. Per the germline V gene, CDR1 is DFQATT and CDR2 is SNEGSKA (reference sequence). Trimming removed 4 bases at V and 8 bases at J, with 11 bases between. CDR3 size: 11 residues. CDR3 bases: TGCAGTGCTACTAAAAATCACGGCTACACCTTC. Translation: CSATKNHGYTF.

The gene calls are TRBV28 and TRBJ1-1; D uncertain. Germline V CDR1 and CDR2: MDHEN, SYDVKM. The germline V and J ends were trimmed by 2 bases and 11 bases, with 15 bases remaining between them. The CDR3 length is 13 residues. As DNA, the CDR3 is TGTGCCAGCAGTTTAGGAGTTCAGAAGGTTGCTTTCTTT. It codes for CASSLGVQKVAFF.

This clone has more than one count but fewer than ten. This chain links TRBV27 with TRBJ1-1, with D possibly TRBD1 on 5 matching bases. Trimming shortened V by 8 bases and J by 5 bases, and 18 bases separated the two germline ends. This CDR3 region has 14 residues. Germline V gene lookup returns CDR1 MNHEY and CDR2 SMNVEV (reference sequence). The CDR3 reads CASLVGQGGTEAFF. DNA for the CDR3: TGTGCCAGCCTAGTCGGTCAGGGTGGAACTGAAGCTTTCTTT.

The chain recombines TRBV21-1 with TRBJ1-2. TRBV21-1 is reported as a pseudogene. The CDR3 is 12 residues long. CDR3 sequence reads: CASSRSRSGYTF. The CDR3 DNA reads as TGTGCCAGCAGCCGGAGTAGAAGTGGCTACACCTTC.